This T cell receptor (beta chain) comes out of a study of human T cells and chemical hapten exposure. On the study more broadly: 2% DPC applied to a roughly 2 cm by roughly 2 cm arm area sensitized donors. Study-level points and caveats: Alopecia affected the donors, so their immune response may differ from healthy people's.

The CDR3 length is 13 residues. CDR1 and CDR2 (germline): SEHNR, FQNEAQ (reference sequence). V was shortened by 2 bases and J by 6 bases, with 8 bases between the two germline ends. The time point was: patch test 1, 2 weeks after DPC sensitization. Indicated treatment: therapeutic diphenylcyclopropenone sensitization with weekly scalp DPC. How the authors handled the data: Ranging from about 20,000 to 750,000, TCR counts per sample had a median value of about 96,000. Using its own MiXCR run on the RACE reads, TCRdb lists one record per CDR3 protein. These V and J calls rely on TCRdb rather than the paper's analysis. The table has tens of thousands of distinct CDR3 sequences, about 9.1% seen once. This clonotype has at least ten counts. Its antigen is unidentified.

The chain employs TRBV7-9 and TRBJ2-1; D is unclear. The input for sequencing was whole blood, taken in connection with sensitization to the hapten diphenylcyclopropenone (DPC). This TCR was sampled from a woman aged 40 to 49 with alopecia areata. Some clones in this sample may be carry-over from other donors' samples. The CDR3 region is CASSLRRGNEQFF. The CDR3 DNA reads TGTGCCAGCAGCTTAAGACGTGGCAATGAGCAGTTCTTC.